This T cell receptor (beta chain) is from a study of response to subunit inactivated influenza vaccine (dated by TCRdb to the late 2010s). Background on the whole study: To follow how T cells responded to a trivalent subunit inactivated influenza vaccine, the researchers relied on deep quantitative profiling of the T cell receptor repertoire. Broader findings and caveats from the paper: According to the authors, only a limited number of new T cells may be recruited by each seasonal influenza vaccination.

The time point label of this sample denotes: approximately 40 days after influenza vaccine administration. This clonotype was picked up a small number of times. Its specific antigen is unknown. The record has no base qualities; no much larger clone is one base away. V loses 0 bases, J loses 1 base, and the germline ends lie 11 bases apart. CDR1 and CDR2, per the germline V gene, are SGHRS and YFSETQ. The CDR3 spans 16 residues, from the cysteine through the phenylalanine. Only the CDR3 DNA is retained, 48 bases long and in frame from the first base. Library construction relied on RT-PCR. Instrument used: Illumina HiSeq 2500. TCRdb applied fastp at Q25 and MiXCR to the public reads, then kept only in-frame beta chains. For every CDR3 protein sequence, its rows merge into one entry that carries the most common genes and DNA. The sample records 500,000 or so distinct CDR3 sequences, approximately 11% of which are singletons. The ten largest clones represent approximately 12% of the sample.

Rearrangement joined TRBV5-1 to TRBJ2-1; D gene: possibly TRBD2, on 5 matching bases. This receptor was obtained from a man aged 50 to 59 who received an inactivated influenza vaccine. Donor details come from another sample of the same person, matched by shared clones. Material: PBMCs from blood, obtained about 40 days after vaccination. The DNA sequence follows: TGCGCCAGCAGCTTGGACGAGGGAAAGTCCTACAATGAGCAGTTCTTC. Its protein is CASSLDEGKSYNEQFF.